This T cell receptor (beta chain) stems from a study of blood T cell repertoires in COVID-19 (dated by TCRdb to about 2020). Background on the whole study: Samples from collaborators originated in the United States, Italy and Spain and spanned both the acute and convalescent phases of COVID-19. The dataset comprised deeply sampled blood TCRbeta repertoires from subjects exposed to, actively infected with, or recovered from COVID-19. The samples were drawn from the first 160 participants of the ongoing ImmuneRACE study and from about 1,200 subjects provided by 6 global collaborators. Where HLA class I and class II types were available, the types were taken from metadata supplied by the sample provider, not from assay-based typing. Nearly every sample came with metadata listing a de-identified subject ID, COVID-19 status, age in years and sex. The repertoires were released in a freely available public database intended as a resource for research on the immune response to SARS-CoV-2. The material from the prospective study consisted of cDNA or gDNA derived from T cells, B-cell-depleted T cells, or PBMCs.

In Seattle, one collaborating source enrolled patients while the infection was active and tracked those patients longitudinally over the course of disease. The collaborating institutions used their own protocols to collect whole blood in K2EDTA tubes. For TCRbeta analysis, collaborators shipped samples in one of three forms: frozen whole blood, isolated PBMCs, or DNA extracted from either of those sample types. The CDR3 goes from the cysteine to the phenylalanine over 13 residues. The kept DNA is CDR3 alone, 39 bases in frame from the first base. A distance of 8 bases separates the germline ends of V and J, which lose 3 bases and 6 bases respectively. CDR1 and CDR2 are read off the germline V gene (reference sequence) as LGHDT and YNNKEL. The full study reports these points: Clinical and demographic metadata were provided uncurated, with the amount varying by source and participant.

TCRbeta CDR3 regions were amplified from genomic DNA using the immunoSEQ Assay, a bias-controlled multiplex PCR. The published analysis was carried out like this. The number of nucleated cells in each sample was estimated from the amplification of reference gene primers within the assay. To quantify the absolute abundance of each unique TCRbeta CDR3 rearrangement, sequence reads were collapsed and filtered. For each sample, productive Simpson clonality was calculated as the square root of Simpson's diversity index over productive rearrangements. TCRdb holds this immuneACCESS table with in-frame rearrangements only. Some clones are missing; in checked studies, unresolved V genes explain under half, and the rest has no known cause. D and trimming come from the DNA, and the V and J calls and clone size come from that table. Present in this sample are approximately 200,000 clones, about 93% of which were seen just once. The ten largest account for 0.7% to 0.8% of the sample.

Notes on this clone: The antigen this receptor binds is unknown. No clone much larger than this one lies a single base away; base qualities are absent.

The chain is made from TRBV3-1 (or the pseudogene TRBV3-2) and TRBJ2-2; perhaps TRBD1 is the D gene, with 5 bases matching. The sample consisted of peripheral blood. The clonotype originates from a man between 25 and 39 years old with COVID-19, enrolled during active disease. The CDR3 has the sequence CASSHRQPGELFF. The nucleotide sequence reads TGTGCCAGCAGCCATCGACAGCCCGGGGAGCTGTTTTTT.